This TCR beta chain derives from a study of T cells in Graves' hyperthyroidism and ophthalmopathy. General study findings and limits: Within blood appeared most thyroid clonotypes that had expanded above 0.001. A model of 13 V-J pairs discriminated ophthalmopathy from stable hyperthyroidism.

Regions amplified from RNA transcripts were the TCR beta CDR3 regions. Using the HTBI primer set, a first-round RT-PCR was run on the TCR CDR3. MiXCR, run by TCRdb on the multiplex PCR reads, gives a single entry per CDR3 protein. The sample has around 600,000 distinct CDR3 sequences, 11% to 15% seen once. The CDR3 consists of 16 residues. V was clipped by 4 bases and J by 6 bases; unmatched bases: 12. Germline V lookup: CDR1 SGHRS, CDR2 YFSETQ. Enrolled ophthalmopathy patients presented with a Clinical Activity Score of at least 3, a NOSPECS grade of at least 4, and disease duration under 3 months. Thyroid ultrasound and orbital computed tomography, with clinical symptoms and serum thyroxine and TRAb, informed diagnoses. Remarks on this clonotype: The target antigen is unknown. A read error is possible here, since a much larger clone lies one base away.

This clonotype was sampled from a woman between 18 and 29 years old with Graves' ophthalmopathy. J is TRBJ2-3 and V is TRBV5-1; 9 nucleotides align to TRBD2. The sequencing input was blood. The CDR3 protein is CASSPRAGGAGDTQYF. The CDR3 nucleotides are TGCGCCAGCAGCCCCCGAGCGGGAGGTGCGGGCGATACGCAGTATTTT.